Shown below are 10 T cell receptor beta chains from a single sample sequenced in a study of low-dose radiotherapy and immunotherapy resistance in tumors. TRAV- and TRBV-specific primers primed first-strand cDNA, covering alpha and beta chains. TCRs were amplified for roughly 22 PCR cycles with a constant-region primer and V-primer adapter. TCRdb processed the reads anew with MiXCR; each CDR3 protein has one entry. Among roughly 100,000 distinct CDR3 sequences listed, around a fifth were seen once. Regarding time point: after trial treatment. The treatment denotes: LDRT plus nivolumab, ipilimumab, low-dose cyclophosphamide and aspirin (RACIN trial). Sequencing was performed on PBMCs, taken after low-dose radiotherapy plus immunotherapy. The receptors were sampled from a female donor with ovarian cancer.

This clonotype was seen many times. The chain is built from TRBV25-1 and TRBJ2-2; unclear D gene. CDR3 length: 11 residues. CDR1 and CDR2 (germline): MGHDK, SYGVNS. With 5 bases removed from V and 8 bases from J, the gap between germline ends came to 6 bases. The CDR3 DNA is TGTGCCAGCAGTTTAAAGGGGGAGCTGTTTTTT. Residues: CASSLKGELFF.

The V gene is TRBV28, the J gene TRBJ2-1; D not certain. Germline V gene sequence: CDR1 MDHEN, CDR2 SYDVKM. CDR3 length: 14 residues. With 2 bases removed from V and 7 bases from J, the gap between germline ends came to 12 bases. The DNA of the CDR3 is TGTGCCAGCAGTTTACTCGCGCGTCGGAATGAGCAGTTCTTC. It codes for CASSLLARRNEQFF.

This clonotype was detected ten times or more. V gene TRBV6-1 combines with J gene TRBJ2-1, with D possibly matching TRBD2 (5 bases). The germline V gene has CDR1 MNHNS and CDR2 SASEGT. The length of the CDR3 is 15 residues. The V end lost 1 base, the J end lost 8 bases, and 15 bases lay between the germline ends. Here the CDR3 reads CASSEGKGLRDEQFF. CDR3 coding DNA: TGTGCCAGCAGTGAAGGGAAGGGTCTGCGGGATGAGCAGTTCTTC.

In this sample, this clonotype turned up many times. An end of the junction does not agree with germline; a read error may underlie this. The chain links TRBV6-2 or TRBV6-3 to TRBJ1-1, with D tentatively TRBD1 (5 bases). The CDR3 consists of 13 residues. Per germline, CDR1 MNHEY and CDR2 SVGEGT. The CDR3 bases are TGTGCCAGCAGTCGACAGTCGAACTCTGAAGCTTTCTTT. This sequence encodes CASSRQSNSEAFF.

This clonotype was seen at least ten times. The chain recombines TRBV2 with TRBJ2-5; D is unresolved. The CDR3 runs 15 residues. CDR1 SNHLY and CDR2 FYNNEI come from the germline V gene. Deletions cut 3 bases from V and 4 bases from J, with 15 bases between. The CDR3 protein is CASSDGPGPGETQYF. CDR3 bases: TGTGCCAGCAGTGACGGGCCGGGTCCGGGAGAGACCCAGTACTTC.

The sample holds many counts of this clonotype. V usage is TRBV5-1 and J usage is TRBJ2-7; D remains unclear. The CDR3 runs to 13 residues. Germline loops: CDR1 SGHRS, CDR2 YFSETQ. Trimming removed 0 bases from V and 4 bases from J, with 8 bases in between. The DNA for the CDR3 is TGCGCCAGCAGCTTGGTACTATCGTACGAGCAGTACTTC. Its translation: CASSLVLSYEQYF.

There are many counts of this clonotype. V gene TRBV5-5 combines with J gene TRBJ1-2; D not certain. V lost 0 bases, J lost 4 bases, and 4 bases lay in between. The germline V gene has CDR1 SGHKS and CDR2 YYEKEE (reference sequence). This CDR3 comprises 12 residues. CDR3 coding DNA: TGTGCCAGCAGCTTGGCCCTCTATGGCTACACCTTC. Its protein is CASSLALYGYTF.

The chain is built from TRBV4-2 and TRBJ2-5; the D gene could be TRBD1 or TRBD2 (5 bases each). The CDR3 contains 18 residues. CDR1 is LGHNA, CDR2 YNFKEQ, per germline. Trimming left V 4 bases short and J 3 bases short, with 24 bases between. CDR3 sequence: CASSPTGRDHFREETQYF. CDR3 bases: TGTGCCAGCAGCCCAACCGGCCGGGACCATTTTCGGGAAGAGACCCAGTACTTC.

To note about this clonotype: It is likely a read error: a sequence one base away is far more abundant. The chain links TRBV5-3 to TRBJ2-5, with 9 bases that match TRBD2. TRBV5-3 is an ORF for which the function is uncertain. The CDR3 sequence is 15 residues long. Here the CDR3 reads CASSLVGGGGETQYF. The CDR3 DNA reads TGTGCCAGCAGCTTAGTTGGCGGGGGGGGGGAGACCCAGTACTTC.

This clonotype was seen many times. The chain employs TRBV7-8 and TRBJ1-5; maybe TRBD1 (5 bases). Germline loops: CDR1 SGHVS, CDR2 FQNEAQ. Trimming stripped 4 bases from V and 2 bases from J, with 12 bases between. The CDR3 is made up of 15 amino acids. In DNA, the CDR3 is TGTGCCAGCAGCTCGGGACCGGGGGGCAATCAGCCCCAGCATTTT. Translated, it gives CASSSGPGGNQPQHF.